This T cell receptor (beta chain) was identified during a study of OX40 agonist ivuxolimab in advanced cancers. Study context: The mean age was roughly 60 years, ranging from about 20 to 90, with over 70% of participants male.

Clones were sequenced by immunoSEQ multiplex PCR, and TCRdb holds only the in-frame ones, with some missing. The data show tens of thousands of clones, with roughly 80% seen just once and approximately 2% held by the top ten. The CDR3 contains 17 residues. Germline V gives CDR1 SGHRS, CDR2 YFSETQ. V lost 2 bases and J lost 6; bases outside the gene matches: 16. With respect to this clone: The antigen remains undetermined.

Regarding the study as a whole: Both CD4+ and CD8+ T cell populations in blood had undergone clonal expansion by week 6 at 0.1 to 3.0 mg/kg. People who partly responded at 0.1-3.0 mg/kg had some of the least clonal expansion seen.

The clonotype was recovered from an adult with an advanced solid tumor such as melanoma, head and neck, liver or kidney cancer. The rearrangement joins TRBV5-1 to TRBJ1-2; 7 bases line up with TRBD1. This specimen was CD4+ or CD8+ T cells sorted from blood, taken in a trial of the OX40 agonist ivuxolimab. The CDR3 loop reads CASSLSFGNDGTDGYTF. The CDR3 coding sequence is TGCGCCAGCAGCTTAAGCTTTGGGAACGATGGGACAGATGGCTACACCTTC.